The 9 T cell receptor beta chains reported below all come from one sample, sequenced in a study of T cells in localized non-small cell lung cancer (dated by TCRdb to 2019 to 2021). The receptor library was made with the immunoSEQ multiplex PCR assay. TCRdb took this table from immuneACCESS and kept in-frame rearrangements with V and J called. Such tables lack part of the clones; where checked against another copy, unresolved V genes explain under half of the gap, and the rest is unexplained. Across this sample there are approximately 43,000 clones, with roughly 90% seen only once. Together, the top ten hold roughly 2.5% of the sample. Specimen: peripheral blood, collected before any cancer treatment. Receptor source: a female donor older than 55 with stage I squamous cell lung carcinoma.

The chain has TRBV4-2 and TRBJ1-2, with 10 bases matching TRBD1. This CDR3 is 15 amino acids long. CDR1 is LGHNA, CDR2 YNFKEQ, per germline. The J segment lost 8 bases and the V segment lost 0 bases, leaving 6 bases of the junction unmatched. Here the CDR3 reads CASSQDTGTGDGYTF. The CDR3, as DNA: TGTGCCAGCAGCCAAGATACGGGGACAGGGGACGGCTACACCTTC.

This chain joins TRBV19 and TRBJ1-5, with D tentatively TRBD1 (5 bases). In germline, CDR1 is LNHDA, CDR2 SQIVND (reference sequence). The CDR3 sequence is 12 residues long. V was trimmed by 6 bases and J by 7 bases, leaving 10 bases between them. CDR3 in amino acids: CASSEGRQPQHF. In DNA form, the CDR3 reads TGTGCCAGTAGCGAGGGGCGGCAGCCCCAGCATTTT. The whole variable domain, filled in from reference TRBV19 and TRBJ1-5, reads DGGITQSPKYLFRKEGQNVTLSCEQNLNHDAMYWYRQDPGQGLRLIYYSQIVNDFQKGDIAEGYSVSREKKESFPLTVTSAQKNPTAFYLCASSEGRQPQHFGDGTRLSIL.

V usage is TRBV7-3 and J usage is TRBJ1-1; D is possibly TRBD1 (5 bases). V was shortened by 2 bases and J by 4 bases, with 14 bases between the two germline ends. In germline, CDR1 is SGHTA, CDR2 FQGTGA. This CDR3 has 15 residues. CDR3 protein: CASSLLAGRGTEAFF. The CDR3 DNA reads TGTGCCAGCAGCTTATTGGCGGGACGGGGCACTGAAGCTTTCTTT.

The chain recombines TRBV9 with TRBJ2-5, with TRBD2 as a possible D gene (5 bases). V lost 0 bases to trimming and J lost 5 bases, with 14 bases between them. This CDR3 is 15 amino acids long. The germline CDR1 and CDR2 sequences are SGDLS and YYNGEE. Here the CDR3 DNA reads TGTGCCAGCAGCGTAGATCCGGACCGAGGGGAGACCCAGTACTTC. The encoded protein is CASSVDPDRGETQYF.

The gene calls are TRBV5-4 and TRBJ2-7, with D unclear. Deletions cut 1 base from V and 6 bases from J, with 11 bases between. The germline V gene has CDR1 SGHNT and CDR2 YYREEE (reference sequence). There are 13 residues in the CDR3. The DNA of the CDR3 is TGTGCCAGCAGCTTGACCTATCGTACCGAGCAGTACTTC. This encodes CASSLTYRTEQYF.

This clone was recorded once. V gene TRBV10-2 combines with J gene TRBJ2-1, with 10 bases aligning to TRBD2. With 5 bases clipped from V and 2 bases from J, the junction kept 3 bases outside the gene matches. The CDR3 consists of 15 residues. Germline V lookup: CDR1 WSHSY, CDR2 SAAADI. This chain's CDR3 is CASSPSGRAYNEQFF. CDR3 DNA: TGCGCCAGCAGTCCGAGCGGGAGGGCCTACAATGAGCAGTTCTTC.

The rearrangement joins TRBV29-1 to TRBJ1-3; the D is unclear. The V gene's germline CDR1 is SQVTM and CDR2 ANQGSEA. The V end lost 4 bases, the J end lost 4 bases, and 8 bases lay between the germline ends. The CDR3 has 12 amino acids. The chain's CDR3 is CSVVGSGNTIYF. The CDR3 bases are TGCAGCGTTGTGGGCAGCGGAAACACCATATATTTT.

This chain connects TRBV14 to TRBJ2-1; 14 bases are a match to TRBD2. Germline values: CDR1 SGHDN, CDR2 FVKESK. CDR3 length: 18 residues. The junction had 14 bases not matched to a gene; V was cut back by 5 bases and J by 8 bases. CDR3 residues: CASSSYRGTSGSLDEQFF. CDR3 nucleotide sequence: TGTGCCAGCAGCTCTTACCGAGGGACTAGCGGGAGTTTAGATGAGCAGTTCTTC. Based on the CDR3 plus reference TRBV14 and TRBJ2-1, the full variable domain is EAGVTQFPSHSVIEKGQTVTLRCDPISGHDNLYWYRRVMGKEIKFLLHFVKESKQDESGMPNNRFLAERTGGTYSTLKVQPAELEDSGVYFCASSSYRGTSGSLDEQFFGPGTRLTVL.

The chain links TRBV19 to TRBJ2-7; the D gene could be TRBD1 or TRBD2 (6 bases each). There are 15 residues in the CDR3. Germline-derived CDR1 and CDR2 are LNHDA and SQIVND (reference sequence). V lost 5 bases and J 2 bases, leaving 16 bases between the germline ends. The chain's CDR3 is CASSPGAETPYEQYF. CDR3 bases: TGTGCCAGTAGTCCGGGGGCCGAGACGCCCTACGAGCAGTACTTC.